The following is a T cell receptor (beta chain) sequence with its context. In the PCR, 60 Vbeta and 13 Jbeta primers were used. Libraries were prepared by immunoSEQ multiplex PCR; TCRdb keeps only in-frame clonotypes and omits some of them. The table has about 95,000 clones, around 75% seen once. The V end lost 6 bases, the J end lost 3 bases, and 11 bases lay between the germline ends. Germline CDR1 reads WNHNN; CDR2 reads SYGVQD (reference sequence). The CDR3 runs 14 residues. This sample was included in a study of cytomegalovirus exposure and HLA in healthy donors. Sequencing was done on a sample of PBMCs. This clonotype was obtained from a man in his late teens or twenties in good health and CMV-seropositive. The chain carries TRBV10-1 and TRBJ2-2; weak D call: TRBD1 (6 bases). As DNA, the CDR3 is TGCGCCAGCAGGAATTCAGGGGACACCGGGGAGCTGTTTTTT. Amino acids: CASRNSGDTGELFF.